Listed here are 3 T cell receptor beta chains from one sample, sequenced in a study of cytomegalovirus exposure and HLA in healthy donors. The PCR employed 60 Vbeta primers together with 13 Jbeta primers. The protocol was immunoSEQ multiplex PCR, while the TCRdb copy is restricted to in-frame clones and leaves out a portion. There are under 200,000 clones in the sample; roughly 80% occur only once, and around 3.1% lies in the top ten. The sequencing sample was made of PBMCs. The receptors derive from a female donor in good health and CMV-seronegative.

The chain is built from TRBV6-6 and TRBJ2-7; TRBD1 is a possible D gene (5 bases). This CDR3 region has 16 residues. Trimming shortened V by 4 bases and J by 4 bases, and 20 bases separated the two germline ends. Germline CDR1 MNHNY, CDR2 SVGAGI (reference sequence). The CDR3 spells CASSLSETASGYEQYF. The CDR3 DNA reads TGTGCCAGCAGTTTGTCAGAGACAGCTTCTGGGTACGAGCAGTACTTC.

This chain links TRBV2 with TRBJ2-1; D is unclear. The germline CDR1 and CDR2 sequences are SNHLY and FYNNEI. The CDR3 is 15 residues long. V lost 4 bases and J lost 0, with 10 bases in between. The CDR3 here is CASSVVRSSYNEQFF. The CDR3 DNA sequence: TGTGCCAGCAGTGTCGTTAGGAGCTCCTACAATGAGCAGTTCTTC.

The table lists this clone with a count of one. V usage is TRBV28 and J usage is TRBJ2-2, with no clear D. Trimming took 6 bases from V and 9 from J, leaving 8 bases between them. The germline CDR1 and CDR2 sequences are MDHEN and SYDVKM. The CDR3 totals 11 residues. This CDR3 is CASRETRELFF. The CDR3 DNA reads as TGTGCCAGCAGGGAGACGAGGGAGCTGTTTTTT.